The sequence of this T cell receptor beta chain was determined in a study of beta chain bispecific antibodies for T cell cancers. General study findings and limits: Most targeted TRBV signal came from the leukemia cell line cells, not normal T cells.

Expansion lasted roughly three days, with either anti-CD3 antibody OKT3 or CD3/CD28 beads. MiXCR, run by TCRdb on the 5' RACE reads, gives a single entry per CDR3 protein. The sample includes 8,000 to 9,000 distinct CDR3 sequences, 2% to 2.5% of them seen just once. Many counts were recorded for this clonotype. Its matching antigen is unknown. The CDR3 contains 14 residues. Germline CDR1 is MNHNY and CDR2 is SVGAGI (reference sequence). The J segment lost 6 bases and the V segment lost 8 bases, leaving 13 bases of the junction unmatched. This clonotype was sampled from a human donor in good health. Some clones in this sample may be carry-over from other donors' samples. J is TRBJ2-7 and V is TRBV6-6; 7 nucleotides match TRBD1. The input for sequencing was T cells from a healthy donor cultured with Jurkat leukemia cells, taken from a culture containing an anti-CD19 bispecific antibody. The CDR3 reads CASLNGGQSGEQYF. CDR3 nucleotide sequence: TGTGCCAGCTTAAATGGGGGACAGTCTGGCGAGCAGTACTTC.